This TCR beta chain was captured in a study of response to subunit inactivated influenza vaccine. The germline V gene has CDR1 LNHNV and CDR2 YYDKDF (reference sequence). V lost 1 base, J lost 7 bases, and 14 bases lay in between. This CDR3 has 15 residues. TCRdb re-called the RT-PCR reads through MiXCR, storing one row per CDR3 protein. The data show 600,000 to 700,000 distinct CDR3 sequences, around 15% seen once. Overall study findings and caveats: The authors suggested that few new T cells are recruited per seasonal influenza vaccination.

The table lists this clonotype with a few counts. The antigen remains undetermined. The sequence was collected from a man between 50 and 59 years old who received an inactivated influenza vaccine. Source: PBMCs from blood, taken less than 15 days before vaccination. The J gene is TRBJ2-1, the V gene TRBV15; D is perhaps TRBD2 (6 bases). DNA of the CDR3: TGTGCCACCAGCAGAGTCTGGCGGGACGAAAATGAGCAGTTCTTC. Encoded protein: CATSRVWRDENEQFF.